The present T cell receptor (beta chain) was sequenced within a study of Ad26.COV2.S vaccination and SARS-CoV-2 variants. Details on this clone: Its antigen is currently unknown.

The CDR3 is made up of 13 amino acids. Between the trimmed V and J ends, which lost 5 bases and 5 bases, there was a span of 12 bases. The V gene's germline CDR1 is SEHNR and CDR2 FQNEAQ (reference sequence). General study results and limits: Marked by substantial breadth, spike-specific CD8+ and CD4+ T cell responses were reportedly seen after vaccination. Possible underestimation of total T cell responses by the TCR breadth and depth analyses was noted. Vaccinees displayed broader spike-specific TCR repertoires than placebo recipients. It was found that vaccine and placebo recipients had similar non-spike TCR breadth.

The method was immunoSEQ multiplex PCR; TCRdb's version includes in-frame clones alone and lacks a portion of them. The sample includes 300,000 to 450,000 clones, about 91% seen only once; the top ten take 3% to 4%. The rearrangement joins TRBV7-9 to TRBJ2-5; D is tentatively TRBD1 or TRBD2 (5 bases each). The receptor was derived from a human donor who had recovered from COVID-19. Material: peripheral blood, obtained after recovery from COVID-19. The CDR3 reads CASSKEGRETQYF. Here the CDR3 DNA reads TGTGCCAGCAGCAAAGAGGGGCGGGAGACCCAGTACTTC.